This passage covers 29 T cell receptor beta chains from one sample sequenced in a study of T cells in localized non-small cell lung cancer. Sequencing was performed with immunoSEQ multiplex PCR; in TCRdb, only in-frame clones are kept and a portion is missing. Among roughly 40,000 clones, roughly 86% were seen once, and the ten largest hold about 4%. This material consisted of peripheral blood, taken before any cancer treatment. The origin of the receptors is a man aged 18 to 49 with stage I lung adenocarcinoma.

V usage is TRBV5-5 and J usage is TRBJ1-3, with TRBD1 matching 12 bases. V shed 2 bases and J 1 base; nucleotides not matched to a gene: 4. Germline V gives CDR1 SGHKS, CDR2 YYEKEE (reference sequence). CDR3 size: 17 residues. In DNA form, the CDR3 reads TGTGCCAGCAGCTTTGGGACAGGGGGCTTTTCTGGAAACACCATATATTTT. Its protein is CASSFGTGGFSGNTIYF.

This clone came up once. This rearrangement joins TRBV5-4 to TRBJ2-5, with D perhaps TRBD1 or TRBD2 (5 bases each). The closer fit of TRBJ2-7 to the DNA end suggests the J call may be wrong. The CDR3 length is 13 residues. From germline, CDR1 is SGHNT and CDR2 YYREEE (reference sequence). CDR3 residues: CASSLGQGDEQYF. For the CDR3, the DNA is TGTGCCAGCAGCTTGGGCCAGGGAGACGAGCAGTACTTC.

This clone was seen a few times. In DNA, the CDR3 is TGTGCCAGCAGTGTTCAAGGGACTGGGGCCAACGTCCTGACTTTC. Protein: CASSVQGTGANVLTF. J is TRBJ2-6 and V is TRBV2; D is uncertain. V lost 4 bases to trimming and J lost 2 bases, with 9 bases between them. This CDR3 contains 15 residues. Germline V gives CDR1 SNHLY, CDR2 FYNNEI.

The CDR3 is CASSLGGWETQYF. The CDR3 DNA sequence: TGCGCCAGCAGCTTGGGGGGTTGGGAGACCCAGTACTTC. The gene calls are TRBV10-2 and TRBJ2-5, with a possible D match to TRBD2 (6 bases). V lost 6 bases, J lost 5 bases, and 13 bases lay in between. The CDR3 length is 13 residues. The V gene's germline CDR1 is WSHSY and CDR2 SAAADI.

This clone has a single count. The sample contains more than one DNA sequence encoding this CDR3. The chain links TRBV7-2 to TRBJ2-7, with 12 bases identical to TRBD2. The CDR3 consists of 13 residues. V trimming: 8 bases; J trimming: 6 bases; junction bases outside the gene matches: 5. CDR1 and CDR2 (germline): SGHTA, FQGNSA. The CDR3: CASGLAGLGEQYF. The CDR3, as DNA: TGTGCCAGCGGACTAGCGGGACTCGGCGAGCAGTACTTC.

V gene TRBV27 combines with J gene TRBJ2-7; D remains unclear. The CDR3 consists of 13 residues. Germline CDR1 and CDR2: MNHEY and SMNVEV (reference sequence). Trimming removed 4 bases at V and 2 bases at J, with 9 bases between. In nucleotides, the CDR3 is TGTGCCAGCAGTTACGGACGGACCTACGAGCAGTACTTC. Its translation: CASSYGRTYEQYF.

This chain connects TRBV14 to TRBJ1-2, with a weak D call TRBD1 (5 bases). V was pared by 2 bases and J by 2 bases, with 12 bases between. The CDR3 length is 15 residues. From germline, CDR1 is SGHDN and CDR2 FVKESK. The CDR3 sequence: CASSQRDRLNYGYTF. In DNA form, the CDR3 reads TGTGCCAGCAGCCAACGGGACCGACTAAACTATGGCTACACCTTC.

This chain joins TRBV4-2 and TRBJ2-7; TRBD2 agrees at 7 bases. Germline V gene sequence: CDR1 LGHNA, CDR2 YNFKEQ. This CDR3 has 14 residues. V lost 0 bases and J lost 6; bases outside the gene matches: 5. DNA for the CDR3: TGTGCCAGCAGCCAAGAGGGGGGGAGAGGCGAGCAGTACTTC. Translation: CASSQEGGRGEQYF.

The chain carries TRBV6-1 and TRBJ2-3; 8 bases fit TRBD2. This CDR3 spans 19 amino acids. Per germline, CDR1 MNHNS and CDR2 SASEGT. The V gene end was trimmed by 1 base and the J gene end by 1 base; junction bases not matched to a gene: 13. The CDR3, as DNA: TGTGCCAGCAGTGAAGTTATGACGGGGGGGTCCGGGGGCACAGATACGCAGTATTTT. It yields the protein CASSEVMTGGSGGTDTQYF.

The CDR3 here is CASSYKRYEQYF. The CDR3 bases are TGTGCCAGCAGTTACAAGCGTTACGAGCAGTACTTC. This chain joins TRBV6-5 and TRBJ2-7; D is ambiguous. V was pared by 2 bases and J by 4 bases, with 6 bases between. CDR1 and CDR2 (germline): MNHEY, SVGAGI. The CDR3 covers 12 residues.

This clone appeared a single time. The V and J genes are TRBV6-5 and TRBJ1-2; D is ambiguous. V lost 6 bases to trimming and J lost 7 bases, with 9 bases between them. The CDR3 sequence is 11 residues long. The germline CDR1 and CDR2 sequences are MNHEY and SVGAGI. The CDR3 protein is CASSQRVGYTF. CDR3 nucleotide sequence: TGTGCCAGCAGCCAAAGGGTTGGCTACACCTTC.

This clone has only one observation. This chain connects TRBV2 to TRBJ2-7; no firm D call. Per germline, CDR1 SNHLY and CDR2 FYNNEI. The CDR3 is 13 residues long. V was pared by 4 bases and J by 2 bases, with 9 bases between. The CDR3, as DNA: TGTGCCAGCAGTGTGACACGCACCTACGAGCAGTACTTC. Translated, it gives CASSVTRTYEQYF.

V is TRBV6-1 and J is TRBJ2-5; no firm D call. The ends were cut back, 6 bases at V and 2 bases at J, with 16 bases in the middle. Looked up from germline, CDR1 is MNHNS and CDR2 is SASEGT. This CDR3 spans 15 amino acids. DNA of the CDR3: TGTGCCAGCAGCGCCGATCCTCTCTCGCAAGAGACCCAGTACTTC. Residues: CASSADPLSQETQYF.

V usage is TRBV5-1 and J usage is TRBJ2-7; D possibly corresponds to TRBD1 (6 bases). The ends were cut back, 1 base at V and 2 bases at J, with 10 bases in the middle. This CDR3 has 14 amino acids. CDR1 is SGHRS, CDR2 YFSETQ, per germline. Here the CDR3 reads CASSLTGITYEQYF. CDR3 DNA: TGCGCCAGCAGCTTGACAGGGATAACCTACGAGCAGTACTTC. Full variable domain (outside the CDR3, taken from reference TRBV5-1 and TRBJ2-7): KAGVTQTPRYLIKTRGQQVTLSCSPISGHRSVSWYQQTPGQGLQFLFEYFSETQRNKGNFPGRFSGRQFSNSRSEMNVSTLELGDSALYLCASSLTGITYEQYFGPGTRLTVT.

V gene TRBV10-3 combines with J gene TRBJ2-6, with D unresolved. V was pared by 7 bases and J by 0 bases, with 13 bases between. The CDR3 is 16 residues long. CDR1 ENHRY and CDR2 SYGVKD come from the germline V gene. The CDR3 DNA reads as TGTGCCATCACCCAGGATCCCAACTCTGGGGCCAACGTCCTGACTTTC. Translation gives CAITQDPNSGANVLTF.

The V gene is TRBV5-1, the J gene TRBJ2-1, with D tentatively TRBD1 (7 bases). The CDR3 consists of 15 residues. With 6 bases removed from V and 4 bases from J, the gap between germline ends came to 17 bases. Germline V gene data show CDR1 as SGHRS and CDR2 as YFSETQ. The CDR3 sequence: CASNRGLSEYNEQFF. The CDR3 nucleotides are TGCGCCAGCAACAGGGGACTCAGCGAGTACAATGAGCAGTTCTTC.

The chain couples TRBV11-1 to TRBJ2-5; TRBD1 might be the D (6 bases). The CDR3 length is 13 residues. CDR1 and CDR2 from the germline V gene are SGHAT and FQDESV (reference sequence). Deletions cut 4 bases from V and 6 bases from J, with 12 bases between. In DNA, the CDR3 is TGTGCCAGCAGCTCAGGGGTGTTAAAGACCCAGTACTTC. It is translated as CASSSGVLKTQYF.

The chain recombines TRBV19 with TRBJ1-5; 9 nucleotides agree with TRBD1. In germline, CDR1 is LNHDA, CDR2 SQIVND (reference sequence). The J segment lost 0 bases and the V segment lost 7 bases, leaving 10 bases of the junction unmatched. The CDR3 spans 17 residues. CDR3 DNA: TGTGCCAGTAACAGGGGGCGCGATTCATATAGCAATCAGCCCCAGCATTTT. It specifies CASNRGRDSYSNQPQHF.

The chain is built from TRBV2 and TRBJ1-2, with D unclear. Germline assignment: CDR1 SNHLY and CDR2 FYNNEI. V was cut by 5 bases and J by 1 base, with 11 bases left in between. The CDR3 contains 14 residues. CDR3 residues: CASSSRGDNYGYTF. CDR3 sequence (DNA): TGTGCCAGCAGTTCCCGGGGAGATAACTATGGCTACACCTTC.

This sequence joins TRBV5-6 and TRBJ1-4, with 10 bases aligning to TRBD1. V was clipped by 3 bases and J by 8 bases; unmatched bases: 10. The CDR3 has 16 residues. Germline CDR1 SGHDT, CDR2 YYEEEE. CDR3 bases: TGTGCCAGCAGCTCCGCCGGGACAGGGGAGAGGGAAAAACTGTTTTTT. Translated: CASSSAGTGEREKLFF.

J is TRBJ2-1 and V is TRBV6-4; TRBD2 agrees at 8 bases. Germline V CDR1 and CDR2: MRHNA, SNTAGT. Losses at the gene ends were 3 bases for V and 5 bases for J; bases not matched to a gene: 6. The CDR3 length is 15 residues. The CDR3 sequence is CASSEISGVHNEQFF. The CDR3 DNA follows: TGTGCCAGCAGTGAGATTAGCGGGGTCCACAATGAGCAGTTCTTC.

This chain links TRBV4-3 with TRBJ1-4, with 8 bases matching TRBD1. Germline V gives CDR1 LGHNA, CDR2 YSLEER. The CDR3 sequence is 16 residues long. J gave up 7 bases and V 0 bases, and 7 bases lay outside the gene matches. CDR3 coding DNA: TGCGCCAGCAGCCAAGATACAGGGGGAGGTAGTGAAAAACTGTTTTTT. This encodes CASSQDTGGGSEKLFF.

This clone occurred once. The chain carries TRBV5-1 and TRBJ2-7; D gene uncertain. V dropped 1 base and J dropped 2 bases, with 10 bases sitting between them. This CDR3 comprises 14 residues. CDR1 is SGHRS and CDR2 is YFSETQ in the germline V gene. The CDR3 DNA reads as TGCGCCAGCAGCTTGTCAGGTCTGACCTACGAGCAGTACTTC. As protein: CASSLSGLTYEQYF.

This clone was found once. The chain is built from TRBV7-2 and TRBJ1-6; possible D gene TRBD1, 5 bases. The germline V gene encodes CDR1 SGHTA and CDR2 FQGNSA. The CDR3 consists of 14 residues. Between the trimmed V and J ends, which lost 4 bases and 6 bases, there was a span of 10 bases. CDR3 sequence (DNA): TGTGCCAGCAGCTCAACAGGATTTAATTCACCCCTCCACTTT. It codes for CASSSTGFNSPLHF.

The V and J genes are TRBV18 and TRBJ1-4, with TRBD1 matching 7 bases. Germline V CDR1 and CDR2: KGHSH, LQKENI. CDR3 size: 15 residues. Trimming cost V 2 bases and J 4 bases; bases outside gene matches: 4. The chain's CDR3 is CASSPVGQVNEKLFF. In nucleotides, the CDR3 is TGTGCCAGCTCACCAGTAGGACAGGTTAATGAAAAACTGTTTTTT. Using reference TRBV18 and TRBJ1-4 for the parts outside the CDR3, the full variable domain is NAGVMQNPRHLVRRRGQEARLRCSPMKGHSHVYWYRQLPEEGLKFMVYLQKENIIDESGMPKERFSAEFPKEGPSILRIQQVVRGDSAAYFCASSPVGQVNEKLFFGSGTQLSVL.

V gene TRBV5-4 combines with J gene TRBJ2-1; D is possibly TRBD1 or TRBD2 (5 bases each). The V gene's germline CDR1 is SGHNT and CDR2 YYREEE (reference sequence). V shed 0 bases and J shed 7 bases, with 14 bases lying between them. The CDR3 runs to 15 residues. CDR3 loop: CASSLAPGPLNEQFF. The CDR3 region has the DNA TGTGCCAGCAGCTTGGCCCCGGGACCCCTTAATGAGCAGTTCTTC.

CDR3 sequence reads: CASTHSGADTQYF. The CDR3 nucleotides are TGCGCCAGCACCCATTCGGGGGCAGATACGCAGTATTTT. The gene calls are TRBV5-1 and TRBJ2-3, with D possibly matching TRBD2 (6 bases). CDR3 size: 13 residues. V gave up 6 bases and J gave up 4 bases, with 12 bases separating them. Per the germline V gene, CDR1 is SGHRS and CDR2 is YFSETQ.

J is TRBJ1-1 and V is TRBV27; D is uncertain. V lost 0 bases, J lost 4 bases, and 9 bases lay in between. The CDR3 extends over 14 amino acids. Germline lookup yields CDR1 MNHEY and CDR2 SMNVEV (reference sequence). For the CDR3, the DNA is TGTGCCAGCAGTTTATCCCCCCCGGGCACTGAAGCTTTCTTT. The encoded protein is CASSLSPPGTEAFF.

The rearrangement uses TRBV6-5 and TRBJ2-7; 13 nucleotides line up with TRBD2. Germline V gene sequence: CDR1 MNHEY, CDR2 SVGAGI. The CDR3 runs 15 residues. Losses at the gene ends were 1 base for V and 10 bases for J; bases not matched to a gene: 7. The CDR3 sequence is CASSYWTSGGQSQYF. For the CDR3, the DNA is TGTGCCAGCAGTTACTGGACTAGCGGGGGCCAGAGCCAGTACTTC.